This TCR beta chain comes out of a study of shared clonotypes between healthy human individuals. Among the donors, all were Caucasian adults who lived in Nashville, Tennessee. A word on this clone: Its antigen remains unidentified.

It was at deep level that the assay was run. Per the study methods: There were no quality scores in the junction-only immunoSEQ sequences, so filtering differed. Produced via immunoSEQ multiplex PCR; TCRdb's table is partial and in-frame only. From that table come the V and J calls and clone size; the DNA was used to work out D and trimming. The sample contains some 500,000 clones, more than 70% of which appear only once. There are 14 residues in the CDR3. Per germline, CDR1 LNHDA and CDR2 SQIVND (reference sequence). The ends lost 8 bases at V and 10 bases at J; junction bases unmatched: 10. The study, taken as a whole, reports: Tissue TCR repertoires likely differ from these blood-only repertoires.

The sample was PBMCs. This receptor was obtained from a middle-aged woman in good health. Some clones in this sample may be carry-over from other donors' samples. The chain combines TRBV19 with TRBJ1-4, with 10 bases that match TRBD1. The CDR3 sequence: CASSFRDRGRKLFF. CDR3 DNA sequence: TGTGCCAGTTCCTTCCGGGACAGGGGTCGAAAACTGTTTTTT.